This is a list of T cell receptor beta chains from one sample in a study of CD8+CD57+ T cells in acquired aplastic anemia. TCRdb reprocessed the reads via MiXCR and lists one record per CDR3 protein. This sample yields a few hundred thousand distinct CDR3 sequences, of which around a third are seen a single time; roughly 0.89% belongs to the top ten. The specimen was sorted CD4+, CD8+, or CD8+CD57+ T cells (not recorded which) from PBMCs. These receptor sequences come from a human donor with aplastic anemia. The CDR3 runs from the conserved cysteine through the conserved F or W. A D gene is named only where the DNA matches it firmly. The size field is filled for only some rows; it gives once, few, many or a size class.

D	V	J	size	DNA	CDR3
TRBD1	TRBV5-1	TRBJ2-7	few	TGCGCCAGCAGCTGGGGGACAGGAGACTACGAGCAGTACTTC	CASSWGTGDYEQYF
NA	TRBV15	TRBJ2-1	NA	TGTGCCACCAGCAGAGATTCCTCGTCAGCCTCCTACAATGAGCAGTTCTTC	CATSRDSSSASYNEQFF
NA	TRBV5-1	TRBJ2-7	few	TGCGCCAGCAGCGGCGGCCCGGGCTCCTACGAGCAGTACTTC	CASSGGPGSYEQYF
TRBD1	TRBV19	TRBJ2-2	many	TGTGCCAGTAGTATAGGACAGGGTAGGCGGTTTTTT	CASSIGQGRRFF
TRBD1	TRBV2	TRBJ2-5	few	TGTGCCAGCACTACGGACAGGGCACAAGAGACCCAGTACTTC	CASTTDRAQETQYF
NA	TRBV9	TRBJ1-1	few	TGTGCCAGCAGCGGGGGACGTAGGGGGACTGAAGCTTTCTTT	CASSGGRRGTEAFF
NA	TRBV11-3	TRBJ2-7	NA	TGTGCCAGCAGCTTAGAAGCCCCCCTATACTACGAGCAGTACTTC	CASSLEAPLYYEQYF
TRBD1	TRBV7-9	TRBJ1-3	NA	TGTGCCAGCAGCTCCGACAGGGGCGGAAACACCATATATTTT	CASSSDRGGNTIYF
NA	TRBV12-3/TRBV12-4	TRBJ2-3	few	TGTGCCAGCAGCGGACTAATATCGCAGTATTTT	CASSGLISQYF
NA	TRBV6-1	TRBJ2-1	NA	TGTGCCAGCAGCAAGGACGGGTTTGGAGGAAATGAGCAGTTCTTC	CASSKDGFGGNEQFF
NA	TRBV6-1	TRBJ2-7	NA	TGTGCCAGCAGCCAGGACATATACGAGCAGTACTTC	CASSQDIYEQYF
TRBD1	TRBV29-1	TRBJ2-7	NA	TGCAGCGTTGAATGGGGAGACAGGGGTTACGAGCAGTACTTC	CSVEWGDRGYEQYF
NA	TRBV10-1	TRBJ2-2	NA	TGCGCCAGCACGACGAACACCGGGGAGCTGTTTTTT	CASTTNTGELFF
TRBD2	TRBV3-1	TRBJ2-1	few	TGTGCCAGCAGCCGCGGGACTAGCGGTTCCCACAATGAGCAGTTCTTC	CASSRGTSGSHNEQFF
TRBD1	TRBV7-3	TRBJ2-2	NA	TGTGCCAGCAGCCCTTCTTACCGACAGGGGAACACCGGGGAGCTGTTTTTT	CASSPSYRQGNTGELFF
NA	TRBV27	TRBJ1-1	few	TGTGCCAGCAGGTTGGCAGGAGGGAACACTGAAGCTTTCTTT	CASRLAGGNTEAFF
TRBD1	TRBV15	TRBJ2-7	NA	TGTGCCACCAGCAGTAGGACAGGGAGCTCCTACGAGCAGTACTTC	CATSSRTGSSYEQYF
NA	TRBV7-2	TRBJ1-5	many	TGTGCCAGCAGCTTAGACAGGGCTCAGCCCCAGCATTTT	CASSLDRAQPQHF
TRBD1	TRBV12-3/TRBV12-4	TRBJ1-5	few	TGTGCCAGCAGTTATGGGACAGCCTATCAGCCCCAGCATTTT	CASSYGTAYQPQHF
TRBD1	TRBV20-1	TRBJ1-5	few	TGCAGTGCCCGTAGAGGGGCCAGGGGGGGGTCCCAGCATTTT	CSARRGARGGSQHF
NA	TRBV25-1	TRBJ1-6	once	TGTGCCAGCTCAGAGGGACCGCATAATTCACCCCTCCACTTT	CASSEGPHNSPLHF
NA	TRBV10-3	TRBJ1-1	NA	TGTGCCATCAGTGAATCGACAAGGACTGAAGCTTTCTTT	CAISESTRTEAFF
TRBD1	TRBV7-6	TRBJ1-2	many	TGTGCCAGCAGCTTAGGCCACAGGGGATATGGCTACACCTTC	CASSLGHRGYGYTF
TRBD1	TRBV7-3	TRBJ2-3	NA	TGTGCCAGCAGCCGGACAGGGAGCACAGATACGCAGTATTTT	CASSRTGSTDTQYF
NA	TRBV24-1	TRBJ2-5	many	TGTGCCACCAGTTCACTCGAGGGCAGCTTTGGGGAGACCCAGTACTTC	CATSSLEGSFGETQYF
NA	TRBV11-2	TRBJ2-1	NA	TGTGCCAGCGGGGCGACGGGGGACCGAGTCTATTACAATGAGCAGTTCTTC	CASGATGDRVYYNEQFF
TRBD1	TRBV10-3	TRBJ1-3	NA	TGTGCCAGCATGGACAGGGTACGGTCTGGAAACACCATATATTTT	CASMDRVRSGNTIYF
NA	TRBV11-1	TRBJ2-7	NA	TGTGCCAACGAACCTCGGGGCAGGGACCGTACCTACGAGCAGTACTTC	CANEPRGRDRTYEQYF